These 29 T cell receptor beta chains came from one sample sequenced in a study of CD8 T cells in ankylosing spondylitis. TCRdb ran MiXCR on the 5' RACE reads and lists one entry per CDR3 protein. The repertoire includes 250,000 to 400,000 distinct CDR3 sequences, 11% of them detected once, and roughly 9.2% sits in the top ten. Sample: blood, either unsorted or a sorted T cell fraction (not recorded which). The receptors stem from a female donor with ankylosing spondylitis or in good health (not recorded which).

This clonotype was seen many times. The chain combines TRBV7-2 with TRBJ2-3, with 12 bases matching TRBD2. Looked up from germline, CDR1 is SGHTA and CDR2 is FQGNSA. This CDR3 contains 17 residues. V shed 3 bases, J shed 1 base, and the junction held 5 bases outside the gene matches. For the CDR3, the DNA is TGTGCCAGCAGCTTTCTGACTAGCGGGGGACGCACAGATACGCAGTATTTT. Its translation is CASSFLTSGGRTDTQYF.

The chain has TRBV15 and TRBJ2-5; no definite D call. Germline V gene sequence: CDR1 LNHNV, CDR2 YYDKDF (reference sequence). This CDR3 is 15 amino acids long. Trimming took off 1 base at V and 5 bases at J, with 14 bases between the two ends. DNA for the CDR3: TGTGCCACCAGCAGAGTTTCCGCGCGCGGTGAGACCCAGTACTTC. It codes for CATSRVSARGETQYF.

This clonotype was detected only a few times. The chain couples TRBV20-1 to TRBJ1-3, with D possibly being TRBD1 (5 bases). Trimming stripped 0 bases from V and 3 bases from J, with 9 bases between. This CDR3 is built from 14 residues. Germline V lookup: CDR1 DFQATT, CDR2 SNEGSKA (reference sequence). CDR3 DNA sequence: TGCAGTGCTAGAGATTGGGGGAATGGAAACACCATATATTTT. It is translated as CSARDWGNGNTIYF.

The sample holds many counts of this clonotype. CDR3 sequence reads: CASSSPTSGSSYEQYF. The CDR3 DNA follows: TGTGCCAGCAGCTCTCCGACTAGCGGGAGCTCCTACGAGCAGTACTTC. This rearrangement joins TRBV7-9 to TRBJ2-7, with 12 bases matching TRBD2. The V segment lost 4 bases and the J segment 0 bases; nucleotides outside the gene matches: 4. Germline values: CDR1 SEHNR, CDR2 FQNEAQ (reference sequence). CDR3 length equals 16 residues.

The rearrangement links TRBV27 to TRBJ1-5; D not certain. Trimming removed 6 bases from V and 2 bases from J, with 17 bases in between. The CDR3 covers 16 residues. Per the germline V gene, CDR1 is MNHEY and CDR2 is SMNVEV (reference sequence). The CDR3 reads CASSRRREAGNQPQHF. The CDR3 DNA reads TGTGCCAGCAGCCGGCGCCGGGAGGCGGGCAATCAGCCCCAGCATTTT.

Only a few counts were recorded for this clonotype. J is TRBJ2-1 and V is TRBV20-1; D possibly corresponds to TRBD2 (5 bases). With 6 bases removed from V and 12 bases from J, the gap between germline ends came to 15 bases. The CDR3 covers 11 residues. From germline, CDR1 is DFQATT and CDR2 SNEGSKA (reference sequence). CDR3 in amino acids: CSAGDYGPQFF. CDR3 nucleotide sequence: TGCAGTGCCGGCGACTACGGCCCGCAGTTCTTC.

This clonotype was counted at least ten times. This chain links TRBV20-1 with TRBJ1-2; D gene ambiguous. There are 10 residues in the CDR3. The V and J ends lost 7 bases and 6 bases respectively, with 9 bases between them. The germline V gene has CDR1 DFQATT and CDR2 SNEGSKA (reference sequence). CDR3 sequence reads: CSGLFDGYTF. CDR3 DNA sequence: TGCAGTGGACTTTTCGATGGCTACACCTTC.

The chain couples TRBV2 to TRBJ2-7, with 7 bases lining up with TRBD2. CDR1 and CDR2 (germline): SNHLY, FYNNEI. This CDR3 region has 13 residues. J lost 6 bases, V lost 0 bases, and 2 bases had no gene match. The CDR3: CASSEAGGGEQYF. In nucleotides, the CDR3 is TGTGCCAGCAGTGAAGCAGGCGGGGGCGAGCAGTACTTC.

Turning to this clonotype: A much larger clone lies one base from this, so it may be a read error. The chain is built from TRBV20-1 and TRBJ2-5, with 8 bases aligning to TRBD1. CDR3 length: 15 amino acids. V lost 3 bases to trimming and J lost 5 bases; unmatched junction nucleotides: 11. Looked up from germline, CDR1 is DFQATT and CDR2 is SNEGSKA (reference sequence). The CDR3: CSARWIGDRLETQYF. The CDR3 DNA follows: TGCAGTGCTAGGTGGATAGGGGACAGGTTGGAGACCCAGTACTTC.

This clonotype occurred many times. This chain uses TRBV29-1 with TRBJ2-3, with no clear D. From germline, CDR1 is SQVTM and CDR2 ANQGSEA. Trimming removed 3 bases from V and 0 bases from J, with 13 bases in between. The CDR3 is made up of 15 amino acids. The CDR3 here is CSVDFLGQSTDTQYF. The CDR3 coding sequence is TGCAGCGTTGATTTCTTGGGCCAGAGCACAGATACGCAGTATTTT.

This clonotype occurred a few times. The chain links TRBV29-1 to TRBJ2-2, with TRBD1 matching 7 bases. V was clipped by 7 bases and J by 0 bases; unmatched bases: 2. Germline V lookup: CDR1 SQVTM, CDR2 ANQGSEA. The CDR3 is 13 residues long. CDR3 sequence reads: CSAQGANTGELFF. CDR3 sequence (DNA): TGCAGCGCCCAGGGGGCGAACACCGGGGAGCTGTTTTTT.

The V gene is TRBV20-1, the J gene TRBJ1-2, with 9 bases lining up with TRBD1. The CDR3 extends over 12 amino acids. CDR1 DFQATT and CDR2 SNEGSKA come from the germline V gene (reference sequence). V shed 5 bases, J shed 7 bases, and the junction held 5 bases outside the gene matches. CDR3 residues: CSAGQGTGGYTF. CDR3 DNA sequence: TGCAGTGCTGGACAGGGGACGGGTGGCTACACCTTC.

This clonotype was observed many times. The genes are TRBV5-1 and TRBJ2-4, with D perhaps TRBD1 or TRBD2 (6 bases each). The V and J ends lost 0 bases and 5 bases respectively, with 9 bases between them. The length of the CDR3 is 14 residues. Per germline, CDR1 SGHRS and CDR2 YFSETQ. CDR3 region: CASSLAGAQNIQYF. The CDR3 region has the DNA TGCGCCAGCAGCTTGGCGGGGGCCCAAAACATTCAGTACTTC. The full variable domain, completed using reference TRBV5-1 and TRBJ2-4, is KAGVTQTPRYLIKTRGQQVTLSCSPISGHRSVSWYQQTPGQGLQFLFEYFSETQRNKGNFPGRFSGRQFSNSRSEMNVSTLELGDSALYLCASSLAGAQNIQYFGAGTRLSVL.

The sample holds many counts of this clonotype. The chain carries TRBV9 and TRBJ2-3; tentatively, D is TRBD2 (6 bases). The CDR3 runs to 15 residues. V lost 3 bases, J lost 5 bases, and 16 bases lay in between. Germline lookup yields CDR1 SGDLS and CDR2 YYNGEE. CDR3 nucleotide sequence: TGTGCCAGCAGCGGTACAGGTGGAGGGGTAGATACGCAGTATTTT. Translation gives CASSGTGGGVDTQYF. Filled out from reference TRBV9 and TRBJ2-3, the complete variable domain reads DSGVTQTPKHLITATGQRVTLRCSPRSGDLSVYWYQQSLDQGLQFLIQYYNGEERAKGNILERFSAQQFPDLHSELNLSSLELGDSALYFCASSGTGGGVDTQYFGPGTRLTVL.

The chain uses TRBV28 and TRBJ1-1; D is perhaps TRBD1 (5 bases). V lost 5 bases to trimming and J lost 4 bases, with 20 bases between them. This CDR3 contains 16 residues. The germline V gene has CDR1 MDHEN and CDR2 SYDVKM. This CDR3 is CASSQQFPSRGTEAFF. CDR3 bases: TGTGCCAGCAGTCAACAGTTCCCGAGTAGGGGCACTGAAGCTTTCTTT. Drawing the rest from reference TRBV28 and TRBJ1-1, the complete variable domain is DVKVTQSSRYLVKRTGEKVFLECVQDMDHENMFWYRQDPGLGLRLIYFSYDVKMKEKGDIPEGYSVSREKKERFSLILESASTNQTSMYLCASSQQFPSRGTEAFFGQGTRLTVV.

This clonotype was seen ten or more times. This chain uses TRBV25-1 with TRBJ2-7, with D unresolved. The V gene's germline CDR1 is MGHDK and CDR2 SYGVNS. CDR3 length: 12 amino acids. The V end lost 3 bases, the J end lost 1 base, and 4 bases lay between the germline ends. CDR3 residues: CASSDGSYEQYF. In DNA, the CDR3 is TGTGCCAGCAGTGACGGATCCTACGAGCAGTACTTC.

This clonotype was seen repeatedly, ten times or more. The V and J genes are TRBV5-1 and TRBJ2-1, with 14 bases matching TRBD2. The CDR3 loop spans 15 amino acids. Trimming at V came to 4 bases and at J to 9 bases, leaving 6 bases not matched to a gene. In germline, CDR1 is SGHRS, CDR2 YFSETQ. In nucleotides, the CDR3 is TGCGCCAGCAGCAAACCGGGACTAGCGGGGGTTGAGCAGTTCTTC. It yields the protein CASSKPGLAGVEQFF.

V gene TRBV29-1 combines with J gene TRBJ1-1; D not resolved. V gave up 4 bases and J gave up 0 bases, with 6 bases separating them. CDR1 is SQVTM, CDR2 ANQGSEA, per germline. The CDR3 covers 12 residues. The CDR3 nucleotides are TGCAGCGTTGGAGGAATGAACACTGAAGCTTTCTTT. It is translated as CSVGGMNTEAFF.

This clonotype was seen at least ten times. The chain recombines TRBV5-1 with TRBJ2-5; 8 bases fit TRBD1. V gave up 4 bases and J gave up 5 bases; unmatched junction bases: 7. The CDR3 runs to 14 residues. Per the germline V gene, CDR1 is SGHRS and CDR2 is YFSETQ. The CDR3 sequence is CASSLGQVWETQYF. Written as DNA, the CDR3 is TGCGCCAGCAGCCTGGGACAGGTCTGGGAGACCCAGTACTTC.

This clonotype was detected many times. The chain joins TRBV10-2 to TRBJ2-7, with D possibly TRBD2 on 6 matching bases. CDR1 and CDR2 (germline): WSHSY, SAAADI. V lost 4 bases and J lost 2, with 12 bases in between. The CDR3 length is 14 residues. CDR3 protein: CASSAHGEAYEQYF. The CDR3 DNA is TGCGCCAGCAGTGCCCACGGGGAGGCCTACGAGCAGTACTTC.

Worth noting for this clonotype: One junction end does not reproduce the germline sequence, and a read error may be involved. The chain has TRBV7-9 and TRBJ1-1; D not resolved. This CDR3 region has 12 residues. CDR1 and CDR2 (germline): SEHNR, FQNEAQ (reference sequence). Written as DNA, the CDR3 is TGTGCCAGCAGCTTTGGTAGCACTGAAGTTTTCTTT. Amino acids: CASSFGSTEVFF.

This clonotype was observed at least ten times. The DNA of the CDR3 is TGTGCCAGCACTCAACAGGGAACAAATCAGCCCCAGCATTTT. It specifies CASTQQGTNQPQHF. The chain couples TRBV12-3 or TRBV12-4 to TRBJ1-5; the D gene is possibly TRBD1 (6 bases). This CDR3 comprises 14 residues. V was cut by 7 bases and J by 4 bases, with 14 bases left in between.

This clonotype was seen more than once but under ten times. V usage is TRBV20-1 and J usage is TRBJ2-1; 11 bases map to TRBD2. With 8 bases clipped from V and 8 bases from J, the junction kept 14 bases outside the gene matches. The length of the CDR3 is 15 residues. Per germline, CDR1 DFQATT and CDR2 SNEGSKA (reference sequence). The CDR3, as DNA: TGCAGTACCAGTGGGAGACTAGCGGGATCGGATGAGCAGTTCTTC. It is translated as CSTSGRLAGSDEQFF.

At least ten counts were recorded for this clonotype. The rearrangement uses TRBV5-1 and TRBJ2-1, with no clear D. Deletions cut 6 bases from V and 3 bases from J, with 13 bases between. The CDR3 length is 14 residues. CDR1 is SGHRS and CDR2 is YFSETQ in the germline V gene. CDR3 nucleotides: TGCGCCAGCACCGACGGACGATACTACAATGAGCAGTTCTTC. Its translation: CASTDGRYYNEQFF.

The CDR3 loop reads CASSPDIPGTGELFF. The CDR3 DNA follows: TGTGCCAGCAGCCCGGACATCCCGGGCACCGGGGAGCTGTTTTTT. This sequence joins TRBV7-2 and TRBJ2-2, with D perhaps TRBD1 (5 bases). The V gene's germline CDR1 is SGHTA and CDR2 FQGNSA. V gave up 5 bases and J gave up 4 bases, with 14 bases separating them. The CDR3 spans 15 residues.

This clonotype was detected many times. The chain carries TRBV5-1 and TRBJ1-1, with TRBD1 matching over 9 bases. Trimming at V came to 1 base and at J to 5 bases, leaving 9 bases not matched to a gene. Looked up from germline, CDR1 is SGHRS and CDR2 is YFSETQ. The CDR3 runs to 16 residues. In DNA form, the CDR3 reads TGCGCCAGCAGCTTGACAGGGGGCGTTGTAAAGACTGAAGCTTTCTTT. Protein: CASSLTGGVVKTEAFF.

In this sample, this clonotype turned up many times. The chain links TRBV20-1 to TRBJ2-3, with D uncertain. This CDR3 is 13 amino acids long. Germline V gene data show CDR1 as DFQATT and CDR2 as SNEGSKA (reference sequence). Trimming shortened V by 6 bases and J by 4 bases, and 14 bases separated the two germline ends. CDR3 residues: CSALSTIPDTQYF. CDR3 bases: TGCAGTGCCCTGAGCACAATCCCAGATACGCAGTATTTT.

This chain connects TRBV5-1 to TRBJ2-1, with 11 bases identical to TRBD1. The V and J ends lost 0 bases and 2 bases, in that order; junction bases with no gene match: 4. CDR1 SGHRS and CDR2 YFSETQ come from the germline V gene. CDR3 length equals 17 residues. This CDR3 is CASSLAPGQGAYNEQFF. The DNA for the CDR3 is TGCGCCAGCAGCTTGGCTCCGGGACAGGGGGCCTACAATGAGCAGTTCTTC. Looking up the rest from reference TRBV5-1 and TRBJ2-1 gives the full variable domain: KAGVTQTPRYLIKTRGQQVTLSCSPISGHRSVSWYQQTPGQGLQFLFEYFSETQRNKGNFPGRFSGRQFSNSRSEMNVSTLELGDSALYLCASSLAPGQGAYNEQFFGPGTRLTVL.

In its sample, this clonotype was seen many times. The rearrangement links TRBV28 to TRBJ1-1; D gene uncertain. Trimming left V 4 bases short and J 1 base short, with 13 bases between. CDR1 and CDR2 from the germline V gene are MDHEN and SYDVKM. The CDR3 runs 15 residues. As DNA, the CDR3 is TGTGCCAGCAGTTCCGGGGTAGCCGGGAACACTGAAGCTTTCTTT. It yields the protein CASSSGVAGNTEAFF.